Below are 17 T cell receptor beta chains sequenced from a single sample in a study of blood T cell repertoires in COVID-19. Using immunoSEQ multiplex PCR, the repertoire was profiled, and TCRdb retains in-frame clones only, with some absent. The sample has 45,000 to 55,000 clones; around 87% are singletons. The sample comprised peripheral blood. The receptors were gathered from a man aged 50-59 years with active COVID-19.

This chain joins TRBV11-2 and TRBJ1-1; D is perhaps TRBD1 (6 bases). V lost 5 bases and J 5 bases, leaving 15 bases between the germline ends. The CDR3 consists of 14 residues. The germline V gene has CDR1 SGHAT and CDR2 FQNNGV. The CDR3 DNA is TGTGCCAGCAGCATCCTACAGGGTGGGACTGAAGCTTTCTTT. Translation: CASSILQGGTEAFF.

The chain carries TRBV6-6 and TRBJ1-1, with 12 bases aligning to TRBD1. Germline V gives CDR1 MNHNY, CDR2 SVGAGI (reference sequence). This CDR3 comprises 14 residues. Germline trimming cut 8 bases from V and 4 bases from J; bases unmatched to any gene: 5. Here the CDR3 DNA reads TGTGCCAGCCGGGGACAGGGGGCGGGCACTGAAGCTTTCTTT. Translated, it gives CASRGQGAGTEAFF.

The genes are TRBV2 and TRBJ1-6, with TRBD1 identical over 9 bases. The length of the CDR3 is 16 residues. The germline gives CDR1 SNHLY, CDR2 FYNNEI. Losses at the gene ends were 7 bases for V and 5 bases for J; bases not matched to a gene: 9. CDR3 in DNA: TGTGCCAGCACGGACAGGGGAGAGGTTAATAATTCACCCCTCCACTTT. This gives the protein CASTDRGEVNNSPLHF.

This sequence joins TRBV27 and TRBJ2-5; D unclear. Germline V gene lookup returns CDR1 MNHEY and CDR2 SMNVEV (reference sequence). The CDR3 runs to 13 residues. Between the trimmed V and J ends, which lost 4 bases and 5 bases, there was a span of 11 bases. The CDR3 protein is CASSSGATETQYF. The CDR3 bases are TGTGCCAGCAGTTCCGGAGCTACCGAGACCCAGTACTTC.

J is TRBJ1-2 and V is TRBV7-2; D unclear. The CDR3 has 13 residues. CDR1 is SGHTA and CDR2 is FQGNSA in the germline V gene. V dropped 1 base and J dropped 2 bases, with 5 bases sitting between them. The CDR3 region has the DNA TGTGCCAGCAGCTTAGAACAAAACTATGGCTACACCTTC. This encodes CASSLEQNYGYTF.

The chain recombines TRBV7-2 with TRBJ2-7, with TRBD2 matching over 8 bases. Germline V gene lookup returns CDR1 SGHTA and CDR2 FQGNSA. The CDR3 extends over 16 amino acids. J gave up 2 bases and V 5 bases, and 11 bases lay outside the gene matches. The CDR3, as DNA: TGTGCCAGCAGCCCGAGCGCCGGGACTAGAGCCTACGAGCAGTACTTC. It yields the protein CASSPSAGTRAYEQYF.

A note on this clone: Compared with germline, one end of the junction differs, possibly owing to a read error. The chain combines TRBV28 with TRBJ1-4; possibly TRBD1 for D (5 bases). The CDR3 runs to 12 residues. CDR1 and CDR2 (germline): MDHEN, SYDVKM. The CDR3 here is CASSFPLTTAVF. In DNA form, the CDR3 reads TGTGCCAGCAGTTTCCCCTTGACGACAGCTGTTTTT.

The V and J genes are TRBV30 and TRBJ1-6; the D gene is possibly TRBD1 (5 bases). From germline, CDR1 is GTSNPN and CDR2 SVGIG (reference sequence). This CDR3 comprises 17 residues. Trimming left V 3 bases short and J 0 bases short, with 15 bases between. In DNA, the CDR3 is TGTGCCTGGAGAGCCCGATCCGGGGGCTCCTATAATTCACCCCTCCACTTT. This sequence encodes CAWRARSGGSYNSPLHF.

The J gene is TRBJ2-5, the V gene TRBV19; unclear D gene. V gave up 1 base and J gave up 0 bases, with 9 bases separating them. The germline gives CDR1 LNHDA, CDR2 SQIVND (reference sequence). The CDR3 is 15 amino acids. The CDR3 loop is CASSIGRLYQETQYF. CDR3 nucleotides: TGTGCCAGTAGTATAGGCAGATTATACCAAGAGACCCAGTACTTC.

There are a few counts of this clone. This chain links TRBV5-1 with TRBJ2-2; 7 bases line up with TRBD1. Germline V CDR1 and CDR2: SGHRS, YFSETQ. The CDR3 has 16 residues. The V and J ends lost 4 bases and 5 bases, in that order; junction bases with no gene match: 11. Here the CDR3 DNA reads TGCGCCAGCAGCCCTTTTACAGGGGCAGAGACCGGGGAGCTGTTTTTT. Translated: CASSPFTGAETGELFF.

This clone was picked up one time. The V gene is TRBV5-1, the J gene TRBJ2-3; D perhaps matches TRBD2 (6 bases). The CDR3 has 13 residues. Germline CDR1 SGHRS, CDR2 YFSETQ. Between the trimmed V and J ends, which lost 5 bases and 0 bases, there was a span of 7 bases. CDR3 region: CASRGGSTDTQYF. In nucleotides, the CDR3 is TGCGCCAGCAGAGGAGGGAGCACAGATACGCAGTATTTT.

The gene calls are TRBV7-2 and TRBJ2-3; 8 positions agree with TRBD1. Germline-derived CDR1 and CDR2 are SGHTA and FQGNSA. CDR3 size: 15 residues. Trimming at V came to 7 bases and at J to 4 bases, leaving 10 bases not matched to a gene. This chain's CDR3 is CASTSGQGVADTQYF. In DNA, the CDR3 is TGTGCCAGCACCAGCGGACAGGGAGTAGCAGATACGCAGTATTTT.

The chain employs TRBV21-1 and TRBJ2-7; TRBD1 was called by the table and not checked on the DNA. TRBV21-1 is a pseudogene segment. The CDR3 covers 16 residues. As DNA, the CDR3 is TGTGCCAGCAGCAAAGTGCTTCCAGGGGGCGTATACGAGCAGTACTTC. Amino acid sequence: CASSKVLPGGVYEQYF.

This clone has a single count. This chain links TRBV11-3 with TRBJ2-2; D might be TRBD1 (5 bases). This CDR3 spans 14 amino acids. The V gene lost 2 bases and the J gene lost 3 bases, with 7 bases spanning the gap. Germline assignment: CDR1 SGHNT and CDR2 YENEEA. The CDR3 region has the DNA TGTGCCAGCAGCTTAAGACAGTACACCGGGGAGCTGTTTTTT. Protein: CASSLRQYTGELFF.

The chain has TRBV5-6 and TRBJ1-4; D may be TRBD1 (6 bases). V gave up 0 bases and J gave up 1 base, with 10 bases separating them. Germline loops: CDR1 SGHDT, CDR2 YYEEEE. The CDR3 consists of 16 residues. The CDR3 region is CASSLAPTGTNEKLFF. The DNA of the CDR3 is TGTGCCAGCAGCTTGGCCCCGACAGGAACTAATGAAAAACTGTTTTTT.

The rearrangement links TRBV6-6 to TRBJ2-7, with TRBD1 identical over 7 bases. The CDR3 loop spans 15 amino acids. The V segment lost 8 bases and the J segment 2 bases; nucleotides outside the gene matches: 12. Per germline, CDR1 MNHNY and CDR2 SVGAGI (reference sequence). In DNA, the CDR3 is TGTGCCAGCCGTGTAGAGCGACAGGGCACCTACGAGCAGTACTTC. Translation: CASRVERQGTYEQYF.

The rearrangement uses TRBV7-2 and TRBJ2-2; 8 bases map to TRBD1. Losses at the gene ends were 4 bases for V and 7 bases for J; bases not matched to a gene: 11. The CDR3 is made up of 16 amino acids. Germline assignment: CDR1 SGHTA and CDR2 FQGNSA. CDR3 bases: TGTGCCAGCAGCTCCCATGGCAGGGGGCTCGACGGGGAGCTGTTTTTT. This translates into CASSSHGRGLDGELFF. Using reference TRBV7-2 and TRBJ2-2 for the parts outside the CDR3, the full variable domain is GAGVSQSPSNKVTEKGKDVELRCDPISGHTALYWYRQSLGQGLEFLIYFQGNSAPDKSGLPSDRFSAERTGGSVSTLTIQRTQQEDSAVYLCASSSHGRGLDGELFFGEGSRLTVL.